This T cell receptor (beta chain) was profiled in a study of blood T cell repertoires in COVID-19. Measured with immunoSEQ multiplex PCR; TCRdb has only the in-frame clones, and not every one. The data contain under 350,000 clones, around 86% of them singletons. The germline gives CDR1 MNHNS, CDR2 SASEGT. The CDR3 is 14 residues long. With 3 bases clipped from V and 8 bases from J, the junction kept 6 bases outside the gene matches. Sequenced material: PBMCs or T cells enriched from blood (not recorded which). The chain is built from TRBV6-1 and TRBJ1-4; TRBD1 matches 7 bases. The receptor was derived from a woman in her thirties or forties with acute COVID-19. CDR3 amino acids: CASSDRGLGEKLFF. DNA for the CDR3: TGTGCCAGCAGTGACAGGGGGTTGGGGGAAAAACTGTTTTTT.